The rows below give T cell receptor beta chains drawn from one sample of a study of cytomegalovirus exposure and HLA in healthy donors. The repertoire was sequenced with immunoSEQ multiplex PCR; TCRdb's copy has only in-frame clones and lacks some. Of about 140,000 clones listed, approximately 77% are singletons. Sequenced: PBMCs. The receptors were gathered from a woman aged 40 to 50 in good health and CMV-seronegative. CDR3s include the opening cysteine and the closing phenylalanine or tryptophan. The D gene is left open where the match is weak. Clone size is shown for a subset of rows, as once, few, many or a class of expanded clone.

>15|once|TRBV6-5|TRBJ2-7|.
CASSSPGGSGYEQYF
TGTGCCAGCAGCTCTCCTGGGGGCAGCGGTTACGAGCAGTACTTC
>14|few|TRBV2|TRBJ1-1|.
CASTPGQLNTEAFF
TGTGCCAGCACCCCGGGACAACTGAACACTGAAGCTTTCTTT
>14|.|TRBV5-1|TRBJ2-3|TRBD1
CASSDPGGLDTQYF
TGCGCCAGCAGCGACCCAGGGGGCTTAGATACGCAGTATTTT
>15|.|TRBV9|TRBJ1-1|TRBD1
CASSVDQGANTEAFF
TGTGCCAGCAGCGTAGACCAGGGGGCGAACACTGAAGCTTTCTTT
>13|.|TRBV11-2|TRBJ1-1|.
CASSLVTTTEAFF
TGTGCCAGCAGCTTAGTTACTACCACTGAAGCTTTCTTT
>16|.|TRBV5-1|TRBJ2-7|TRBD1
CASSLAPGQGAYEQYF
TGCGCCAGCAGCTTGGCCCCTGGACAGGGGGCCTACGAGCAGTACTTC
>16|.|TRBV14|TRBJ2-1|.
CASSQDSGTHYNEQFF
TGTGCCAGCAGCCAAGATTCCGGGACACATTACAATGAGCAGTTCTTC
>17|.|TRBV28|TRBJ1-2|.
CASSSTLSGWNNYGYTF
TGTGCCAGCAGTTCCACCCTGTCGGGATGGAATAACTATGGCTACACCTTC
>14|.|TRBV28|TRBJ1-3|.
CASGGGLSGNTIYF
TGTGCCAGCGGGGGCGGGTTATCTGGAAACACCATATATTTT
>14|.|TRBV18|TRBJ1-4|.
CASSPGRYNEKLFF
TGTGCCAGCTCACCAGGGAGGTATAATGAAAAACTGTTTTTT
>18|.|TRBV19|TRBJ1-1|TRBD1
CASSKLPGQGARGTEAFF
TGTGCCAGTAGTAAACTTCCGGGACAGGGGGCTAGGGGCACTGAAGCTTTCTTT
>14|few|TRBV9|TRBJ1-2|TRBD1
CASSGGTGVWVYTF
TGTGCCAGCAGCGGGGGGACAGGCGTCTGGGTCTACACCTTC
>15|.|TRBV2|TRBJ1-6|TRBD1
CASMGTVSYNSPLHF
TGTGCCAGCATGGGGACAGTATCCTATAATTCACCCCTCCACTTT
>17|.|TRBV4-2|TRBJ1-5|.
CASSPGGGGASNQPQHF
TGTGCCAGCAGCCCTGGGGGCGGGGGGGCTAGCAATCAGCCCCAGCATTTT
>15|.|TRBV29-1|TRBJ1-2|TRBD1
CSGLQGAGGFYGYTF
TGCAGCGGCTTACAGGGCGCAGGGGGATTCTATGGCTACACCTTC
>14|once|TRBV6-1|TRBJ1-5|.
CATYDSHSNQPQHF
TGTGCCACCTATGACAGCCATAGCAATCAGCCCCAGCATTTT
>17|.|TRBV2|TRBJ1-2|.
CASTHQLGQGRDYGYTF
TGTGCCAGCACCCATCAATTAGGGCAGGGAAGGGACTATGGCTACACCTTC
>16|.|TRBV5-1|TRBJ1-1|TRBD1
CASSAGTGGWSTEAFF
TGCGCCAGCAGCGCCGGGACAGGGGGCTGGAGCACTGAAGCTTTCTTT
>18|few|TRBV28|TRBJ2-3|.
CASSSSLPGRIGTDTQYF
TGTGCCAGCAGTTCCTCCCTCCCAGGGAGGATCGGCACAGATACGCAGTATTTT
>16|.|TRBV5-8|TRBJ2-1|TRBD1
CASSLLGTGYYNEQFF
TGTGCCAGCAGCCTTCTAGGGACAGGGTACTACAATGAGCAGTTCTTC
>14|few|TRBV2|TRBJ1-5|.
CASRMVSRNQPQHF
TGTGCCAGCAGGATGGTGAGCCGAAATCAGCCCCAGCATTTT
>16|.|TRBV7-9|TRBJ1-1|.
CASSLGAGQRDTEAFF
TGTGCCAGCAGCTTAGGGGCCGGGCAGAGGGACACTGAAGCTTTCTTT
>16|.|TRBV6-5|TRBJ2-5|TRBD2
CASSSLSGGYQETQYF
TGTGCCAGCAGTTCCCTTAGCGGGGGGTACCAAGAGACCCAGTACTTC
>17|once|TRBV30|TRBJ1-5|TRBD1
CAWSVSRTGGQNQPQHF
TGTGCCTGGAGTGTATCGAGGACAGGGGGCCAGAATCAGCCCCAGCATTTT
>14|.|TRBV6-6|TRBJ2-1|TRBD1
CASSYSRGYNEQFF
TGTGCCAGCAGTTACTCCAGGGGGTACAATGAGCAGTTCTTC
>13|few|TRBV10-3|TRBJ2-3|TRBD2
CAITGTSGGAQYF
TGTGCCATCACCGGGACTAGTGGGGGGGCGCAGTATTTT
>12|.|TRBV2|TRBJ2-7|.
CASRQQSYEQYF
TGTGCCAGCCGACAGCAGTCCTACGAGCAGTACTTC
>13|.|TRBV7-8|TRBJ1-1|.
CASSSDRNTEAFF
TGTGCCAGCAGCTCGGACAGGAACACTGAAGCTTTCTTT
>14|few|TRBV27|TRBJ1-2|TRBD1
CASSLGTGSYGYTF
TGTGCCAGCAGTTTAGGGACAGGGTCCTATGGCTACACCTTC
>14|.|TRBV2|TRBJ2-2|.
CASIGQGNTGELFF
TGTGCCAGCATAGGTCAGGGGAACACCGGGGAGCTGTTTTTT
>16|.|TRBV19|TRBJ1-3|TRBD1
CASSSSGQSSGNTIYF
TGTGCCAGTAGTTCCTCGGGACAGAGCTCTGGAAACACCATATATTTT
>16|.|TRBV5-1|TRBJ2-1|TRBD1
CASSLFGDRGPNEQFF
TGCGCCAGCAGCTTGTTTGGGGACAGGGGGCCGAATGAGCAGTTCTTC
>15|few|TRBV5-1|TRBJ2-7|.
CASSLGSGISYEQYF
TGCGCCAGCAGCTTGGGTTCAGGGATCTCCTACGAGCAGTACTTC
>17|.|TRBV7-8|TRBJ1-2|TRBD1
CASSLALGQGAGYGYTF
TGTGCCAGCAGCTTAGCCCTAGGACAGGGGGCAGGCTATGGCTACACCTTC
>16|.|TRBV4-2|TRBJ1-2|TRBD1
CASSQAQGGASGGYTF
TGTGCCAGCAGCCAAGCCCAGGGGGGAGCGAGCGGTGGCTACACCTTC
>16|.|TRBV10-1|TRBJ2-3|TRBD2
CASSESLAGVTDTQYF
TGCGCCAGCAGTGAGTCGTTAGCGGGGGTCACAGATACGCAGTATTTT
>16|.|TRBV10-3|TRBJ1-1|TRBD1
CAVQPGQGARGTEAFF
TGTGCCGTTCAACCGGGACAGGGGGCTCGAGGGACTGAAGCTTTCTTT
>16|.|TRBV19|TRBJ1-5|.
CASSIVNGGGNQPQHF
TGTGCCAGTAGTATAGTCAACGGGGGTGGCAATCAGCCCCAGCATTTT
>13|.|TRBV4-2|TRBJ2-7|TRBD1
CASSRDRAYEQYF
TGTGCCAGCAGCCGAGACAGGGCCTACGAGCAGTACTTC
>15|.|TRBV9|TRBJ1-1|.
CASSVTGGSNTEAFF
TGTGCCAGCAGCGTCACCGGAGGGTCGAACACTGAAGCTTTCTTT
>14|.|TRBV6-5|TRBJ2-7|.
CASSYFRSGYEQYF
TGTGCCAGCAGTTACTTCCGGTCCGGCTACGAGCAGTACTTC
>14|.|TRBV5-8|TRBJ1-2|TRBD1
CASSLRQGDYGYTF
TGTGCCAGCAGCTTGAGGCAGGGGGACTATGGCTACACCTTC
>13|.|TRBV9|TRBJ1-1|.
CASSVEGNTEAFF
TGTGCCAGCAGCGTCGAGGGGAACACTGAAGCTTTCTTT
>13|once|TRBV5-1|TRBJ1-1|.
CASSPGGNTEAFF
TGCGCCAGCAGCCCCGGGGGGAACACTGAAGCTTTCTTT